Presented here are 6 T cell receptor beta chains from one specimen sequenced in a study of blood T cell repertoires in COVID-19. Profiled with immunoSEQ multiplex PCR; TCRdb holds only in-frame clones, not every one. The sample has roughly 180,000 clones, roughly 76% seen once. Sample: peripheral blood. These receptors all stem from a middle-aged woman with COVID-19, enrolled during active disease.

This clone was observed a single time. The rearrangement links TRBV20-1 to TRBJ2-1; a weak D match, TRBD2 (5 bases). Trimming removed 3 bases at V and 8 bases at J, with 14 bases between. Per germline, CDR1 DFQATT and CDR2 SNEGSKA (reference sequence). This CDR3 is built from 13 residues. As DNA, the CDR3 is TGCAGTGCTAGTCGCTCTAGCTGGGATGAGCAGTTCTTC. Its translation: CSASRSSWDEQFF.

V gene TRBV19 combines with J gene TRBJ1-5; 7 nucleotides line up with TRBD1. CDR1 LNHDA and CDR2 SQIVND come from the germline V gene (reference sequence). The CDR3 is 16 residues long. Trimming took 4 bases from V and 3 from J; bases not matched to a gene: 9. CDR3 protein: CASSRYGTADNQPQHF. The CDR3 DNA sequence: TGTGCCAGTAGTAGATACGGGACAGCAGACAATCAGCCCCAGCATTTT.

This clone was seen just once. The genes are TRBV6-5 and TRBJ2-7, with TRBD2 identical over 10 bases. Germline CDR1 MNHEY, CDR2 SVGAGI. CDR3 length: 14 amino acids. Trimming at V came to 6 bases and at J to 4 bases, leaving 6 bases not matched to a gene. In nucleotides, the CDR3 is TGTGCCAGCAGGCCTAGCGGGAGCAGTTACGAGCAGTACTTC. It codes for CASRPSGSSYEQYF.

The genes are TRBV28 and TRBJ2-7; D unresolved. The CDR3 loop spans 14 amino acids. Germline loops: CDR1 MDHEN, CDR2 SYDVKM. V was cut by 5 bases and J by 2 bases, with 13 bases left in between. The CDR3: CASSPMTVPYEQYF. CDR3 bases: TGTGCCAGCAGTCCTATGACTGTTCCCTACGAGCAGTACTTC.

Concerning this clone: The junction differs from germline at one of its ends, possibly a read error. The chain recombines TRBV6-5 with TRBJ2-5; TRBD2 might be the D (5 bases). There are 15 residues in the CDR3. The germline V gene encodes CDR1 MNHEY and CDR2 SVGAGI. The CDR3 sequence is CASSDSPGVQETQYF. The CDR3 coding sequence is TGTGCCAGCAGTGACTCACCCGGGGTCCAAGAGACCCAGTACTTC.

This chain joins TRBV7-2 and TRBJ2-3; 9 bases map to TRBD2. The junction had 6 bases not matched to a gene; V was cut back by 2 bases and J by 0 bases. This CDR3 region has 17 residues. Germline CDR1 and CDR2: SGHTA and FQGNSA. The CDR3 region has the DNA TGTGCCAGCAGCTTAAGTAGCGCGGGGGGGAGCACAGATACGCAGTATTTT. Its translation is CASSLSSAGGSTDTQYF.